The 7 T cell receptor beta chains listed next were all sequenced from one sample in a study of CD8 T cells in ankylosing spondylitis. One entry per CDR3 protein, called by TCRdb with MiXCR from the 5' RACE reads. Of a few hundred thousand distinct CDR3 sequences listed, more than 20% are singletons. The sequenced sample consisted of blood, either unsorted or a sorted T cell fraction (not recorded which). The receptors originated from a female donor with ankylosing spondylitis or in good health (not recorded which).

This clonotype was detected once. The chain uses TRBV2 and TRBJ1-3; the D is unclear. The V end was cut by 6 bases, the J end by 0 bases, with 6 bases between. CDR3 length equals 13 residues. Germline-derived CDR1 and CDR2 are SNHLY and FYNNEI. The CDR3 region has the DNA TGTGCCAGCAGGGTCGACTCTGGAAACACCATATATTTT. Amino acids: CASRVDSGNTIYF.

This clonotype was seen only a few times. The DNA of the CDR3 is TGCGCCAGCAGTCCAAGTGGGAGAAACAATGAGCAGTTCTTC. Protein sequence: CASSPSGRNNEQFF. The rearrangement joins TRBV23-1 to TRBJ2-1; possibly TRBD2 for D (5 bases). TRBV23-1 is reported as an ORF; its role is uncertain. V was trimmed by 4 bases and J by 5 bases, leaving 12 bases between them. The CDR3 length is 14 residues.

The V and J genes are TRBV9 and TRBJ2-1; D is uncertain. Trimming stripped 5 bases from V and 6 bases from J, with 18 bases between. This CDR3 spans 15 amino acids. Per the germline V gene, CDR1 is SGDLS and CDR2 is YYNGEE. This CDR3 reads CASRAWAVFTNEQFF. In nucleotides, the CDR3 is TGTGCCAGCAGAGCCTGGGCAGTATTTACCAATGAGCAGTTCTTC.

This clonotype was seen at least ten times. The gene calls are TRBV29-1 and TRBJ2-6; D call uncertain. Germline CDR1 is SQVTM and CDR2 is ANQGSEA. Trimming pared 4 bases from V and 1 base from J, leaving 5 bases between. This CDR3 spans 13 amino acids. The CDR3 protein is CSVGSSGANVLTF. CDR3 DNA: TGCAGCGTTGGGTCATCTGGGGCCAACGTCCTGACTTTC.

The chain carries TRBV25-1 and TRBJ1-5; 7 bases are a match to TRBD1. The length of the CDR3 is 17 residues. Germline V gene data show CDR1 as MGHDK and CDR2 as SYGVNS. With 4 bases clipped from V and 0 bases from J, the junction kept 9 bases outside the gene matches. CDR3 bases: TGTGCCAGCAGTGCACAAGGAGCAGGGGGTAGCAATCAGCCCCAGCATTTT. Translated: CASSAQGAGGSNQPQHF.

This rearrangement joins TRBV19 to TRBJ2-1; 10 positions match TRBD2. Germline CDR1 LNHDA, CDR2 SQIVND (reference sequence). The CDR3 length is 16 residues. V was pared by 3 bases and J by 7 bases, with 9 bases of the junction left unmatched. The CDR3 DNA reads as TGTGCCAGTAGTATTTGGATAAGCGGGAGGGAAAATGAGCAGTTCTTC. Translated, it gives CASSIWISGRENEQFF.

In its sample, this clonotype was seen a few times. V and J are TRBV12-3 or TRBV12-4 and TRBJ2-5; 8 nucleotides line up with TRBD1. This CDR3 is built from 13 residues. J gave up 3 bases and V 7 bases, and 4 bases lay outside the gene matches. CDR3 bases: TGTGCCAGCACCCAGGGGGCAGAAGAGACCCAGTACTTC. This sequence encodes CASTQGAEETQYF.